These 24 T cell receptor beta chains share one sample of origin, sequenced in a study of blood T cell repertoires in COVID-19 (dated by TCRdb to the early 2020s). The library relied on the immunoSEQ multiplex PCR assay. Sourced from immuneACCESS, this table was stored by TCRdb with only in-frame sequences that have V and J called. A share of the clones is absent; for the studies checked, an unresolved V gene accounts for under half, and the remainder has no known explanation. The table for this sample lists 130,000 or so clones; about 80% of them were counted only once. The ten biggest clones cover less than 15% of the sample. The sample was peripheral blood. The source of these receptors is a woman aged 55 to 70 with acute or convalescent COVID-19.

The chain joins TRBV9 to TRBJ2-6; D perhaps matches TRBD2 (5 bases). Germline CDR1 SGDLS, CDR2 YYNGEE. The CDR3 covers 15 residues. V lost 4 bases to trimming and J lost 2 bases, with 10 bases between them. The CDR3 coding sequence is TGTGCCAGCAGCCTGACGGGAACTGGGGCCAACGTCCTGACTTTC. Its translation: CASSLTGTGANVLTF.

J is TRBJ1-5 and V is TRBV5-5; D possibly corresponds to TRBD1 (5 bases). CDR3 length: 17 residues. The V end lost 0 bases, the J end lost 8 bases, and 21 bases lay between the germline ends. Germline loops: CDR1 SGHKS, CDR2 YYEKEE (reference sequence). The CDR3 sequence: CASSLGPYQGRNEPQHF. In nucleotides, the CDR3 is TGTGCCAGCAGCTTGGGCCCGTACCAGGGCCGAAACGAGCCCCAGCATTTT.

In its sample, this clone was seen once. The chain employs TRBV5-4 and TRBJ2-7; the match to TRBD1 covers 7 bases. The CDR3 contains 15 residues. The germline V gene has CDR1 SGHNT and CDR2 YYREEE (reference sequence). The V and J ends lost 0 bases and 3 bases, in that order; junction bases with no gene match: 6. This CDR3 is CASSLGTDRVYEQYF. CDR3 DNA sequence: TGTGCCAGCAGCTTGGGAACTGACAGGGTCTACGAGCAGTACTTC.

This chain connects TRBV19 to TRBJ1-2; TRBD1 is a possible D gene (5 bases). Germline-derived CDR1 and CDR2 are LNHDA and SQIVND (reference sequence). Trimming took off 4 bases at V and 1 base at J, with 19 bases between the two ends. This CDR3 comprises 17 residues. The DNA of the CDR3 is TGTGCCAGTAGTACAGCCAGACAGCTCTCCGTTAACTATGGCTACACCTTC. Residues: CASSTARQLSVNYGYTF.

The V call is TRBV3-1 (or the pseudogene TRBV3-2), the J call TRBJ2-7; TRBD1 agrees at 10 bases. CDR1 is LGHDT, CDR2 YNNKEL, per germline (reference sequence). After removal of 6 bases from V and 6 bases from J, the junction contained 5 bases not matched to a gene. The CDR3 extends over 13 amino acids. Here the CDR3 DNA reads TGTGCCAGCAGACCGGGACAGGGGAGCGAGCAGTACTTC. Its protein product is CASRPGQGSEQYF.

This chain uses TRBV27 with TRBJ1-4, with D tentatively TRBD1 (6 bases). The germline gives CDR1 MNHEY, CDR2 SMNVEV (reference sequence). Trimming removed 5 bases at V and 8 bases at J, with 21 bases between. This CDR3 has 16 amino acids. CDR3 bases: TGTGCCAGCAGTCCCCGAAGGGGGGGGTTAGGGGAAAAACTGTTTTTT. It specifies CASSPRRGGLGEKLFF.

The DNA of the CDR3 is TGTGCCAGCAGCCAAGCGAGGGAAGGCTACACCTTC. Translated, it gives CASSQAREGYTF. The gene calls are TRBV3-1 (or the pseudogene TRBV3-2) and TRBJ1-2; D uncertain. The V gene's germline CDR1 is LGHDT and CDR2 YNNKEL (reference sequence). The CDR3 runs to 12 residues. V was pared by 1 base and J by 8 bases, with 8 bases between.

The chain employs TRBV19 and TRBJ2-7; 11 bases agree with TRBD2. Germline trimming cut 5 bases from V and 2 bases from J; bases unmatched to any gene: 5. This CDR3 is built from 15 residues. Germline loops: CDR1 LNHDA, CDR2 SQIVND (reference sequence). CDR3: CASSLAGGNTYEQYF. CDR3 nucleotide sequence: TGTGCCAGTAGTCTAGCGGGGGGTAACACCTACGAGCAGTACTTC.

This sequence joins TRBV7-8 and TRBJ1-5; D remains ambiguous. The CDR3 loop spans 14 amino acids. The ends were cut back, 3 bases at V and 6 bases at J, with 12 bases in the middle. CDR1 and CDR2 from the germline V gene are SGHVS and FQNEAQ. The CDR3 region has the DNA TGTGCCAGCAGCTTTGACTTATCCCCTCAGCCCCAGCATTTT. As protein: CASSFDLSPQPQHF.

This rearrangement joins TRBV19 to TRBJ1-4, with TRBD1 identical over 11 bases. Unmatched junction bases numbered 8, after V lost 5 bases and J lost 0 bases. The CDR3 loop spans 18 amino acids. The germline V gene has CDR1 LNHDA and CDR2 SQIVND (reference sequence). Here the CDR3 reads CASSWAGTGGSTNEKLFF. The CDR3 bases are TGTGCCAGTAGTTGGGCCGGGACAGGGGGTTCAACTAATGAAAAACTGTTTTTT.

The chain combines TRBV6-5 with TRBJ1-6; 8 bases align to TRBD1. The CDR3 contains 15 residues. V gave up 10 bases and J gave up 0 bases; unmatched junction bases: 5. The germline V gene has CDR1 MNHEY and CDR2 SVGAGI. CDR3 DNA: TGTGCCACGCGACAGGGGAGCTCCTATAATTCACCCCTCCACTTT. It specifies CATRQGSSYNSPLHF.

The chain has TRBV5-6 and TRBJ1-1; D remains unclear. This CDR3 has 16 amino acids. V was clipped by 0 bases and J by 1 base, with 13 bases between them. The germline V gene encodes CDR1 SGHDT and CDR2 YYEEEE. This CDR3 reads CASSLGRRLRNTEAFF. The CDR3 bases are TGTGCCAGCAGCTTGGGACGGAGGCTTCGGAACACTGAAGCTTTCTTT.

The rearrangement uses TRBV6-5 and TRBJ1-2; no clear D gene. V lost 2 bases to trimming and J lost 6 bases, with 13 bases between them. CDR3 length equals 14 residues. The V gene's germline CDR1 is MNHEY and CDR2 SVGAGI. CDR3 nucleotides: TGTGCCAGCAGTTACAGGGAGCCTAAAGATGGCTACACCTTC. This gives the protein CASSYREPKDGYTF.

The rearrangement links TRBV19 to TRBJ1-1; D gene uncertain. The CDR3 is 14 amino acids. Trimming stripped 5 bases from V and 1 base from J, with 11 bases between. Germline V gene sequence: CDR1 LNHDA, CDR2 SQIVND (reference sequence). The CDR3 sequence is CASSPQVGNTEAFF. DNA for the CDR3: TGTGCCAGTAGTCCCCAGGTTGGGAACACTGAAGCTTTCTTT.

This clone was detected only once. This chain uses TRBV19 with TRBJ1-5, with D unresolved. The V end lost 0 bases, the J end lost 3 bases, and 9 bases lay between the germline ends. From germline, CDR1 is LNHDA and CDR2 SQIVND (reference sequence). The CDR3 contains 15 residues. CDR3 sequence: CASSIDPLFNQPQHF. The DNA of the CDR3 is TGTGCCAGTAGTATAGACCCGTTATTCAATCAGCCCCAGCATTTT. Variable domain in full (rest from reference TRBV19 and TRBJ1-5): DGGITQSPKYLFRKEGQNVTLSCEQNLNHDAMYWYRQDPGQGLRLIYYSQIVNDFQKGDIAEGYSVSREKKESFPLTVTSAQKNPTAFYLCASSIDPLFNQPQHFGDGTRLSIL.

The chain has TRBV11-2 and TRBJ2-6, with 8 bases that match TRBD1. Looked up from germline, CDR1 is SGHAT and CDR2 is FQNNGV. CDR3 length equals 18 residues. Trimming removed 1 base from V and 5 bases from J; junction bases left unmatched: 10. CDR3 nucleotides: TGTGCCAGCAGCTTAGGTATGCCAGGGGGCTATCGGGCCAACGTCCTGACTTTC. Its protein product is CASSLGMPGGYRANVLTF.

The chain is built from TRBV24-1 and TRBJ1-2, with 7 bases lining up with TRBD1. Germline V gives CDR1 KGHDR, CDR2 SFDVKD. The CDR3 is made up of 14 amino acids. V lost 3 bases to trimming and J lost 8 bases; unmatched junction nucleotides: 8. CDR3 residues: CATSDRWTGGGYTF. The CDR3 DNA sequence: TGTGCCACCAGTGATCGGTGGACAGGAGGCGGCTACACCTTC.

The chain couples TRBV5-6 to TRBJ1-2; D gene uncertain. This CDR3 has 16 residues. The germline V gene has CDR1 SGHDT and CDR2 YYEEEE. V was pared by 5 bases and J by 0 bases, with 17 bases between. Here the CDR3 DNA reads TGTGCCAGCAGTCTAGAGGGAGGTCCCGCTAACTATGGCTACACCTTC. Residues: CASSLEGGPANYGYTF.

The chain uses TRBV30 and TRBJ2-4, with TRBD2 identical over 12 bases. Germline V lookup: CDR1 GTSNPN, CDR2 SVGIG (reference sequence). Germline trimming cut 4 bases from V and 6 bases from J; bases unmatched to any gene: 4. The CDR3 has 14 residues. CDR3 DNA: TGTGCCTGGACCAAGACTAGCGGGGGAAACATTCAGTACTTC. This gives the protein CAWTKTSGGNIQYF.

In its sample, this clone was seen a few times. The chain joins TRBV25-1 to TRBJ1-2; possibly TRBD1 for D (6 bases). The CDR3 contains 16 residues. Germline loops: CDR1 MGHDK, CDR2 SYGVNS. V lost 5 bases to trimming and J lost 4 bases, with 20 bases between them. The CDR3 sequence is CASSRGRTEVFYGYTF. Written as DNA, the CDR3 is TGTGCCAGCAGTCGGGGCCGGACAGAGGTATTCTATGGCTACACCTTC.

Here the CDR3 reads CASSVGPGGGARDEQYF. The DNA of the CDR3 is TGTGCCAGCAGCGTAGGGCCAGGAGGGGGGGCTCGGGACGAGCAGTACTTC. The chain carries TRBV9 and TRBJ2-7; TRBD2 might be the D (7 bases). CDR3 length: 17 residues. CDR1 and CDR2 (germline): SGDLS, YYNGEE. V lost 0 bases and J 5 bases, leaving 21 bases between the germline ends.

The CDR3 region is CASSFPTNTGSNTEAFF. Here the CDR3 DNA reads TGTGCCAGCAGCTTCCCCACCAATACAGGGTCGAACACTGAAGCTTTCTTT. The chain is built from TRBV11-2 and TRBJ1-1; possibly TRBD1 for D (6 bases). Germline CDR1 and CDR2: SGHAT and FQNNGV. Trimming shortened V by 3 bases and J by 1 base, and 18 bases separated the two germline ends. CDR3 length: 17 amino acids.

The gene calls are TRBV2 and TRBJ1-1; D not resolved. The CDR3 runs 13 residues. Trimming stripped 7 bases from V and 4 bases from J, with 13 bases between. Looked up from germline, CDR1 is SNHLY and CDR2 is FYNNEI. The CDR3 loop is CASNQEGVTEAFF. The CDR3 bases are TGTGCCAGCAACCAGGAGGGAGTCACTGAAGCTTTCTTT.

The chain couples TRBV5-4 to TRBJ2-3; TRBD2 agrees at 13 bases. V trimming: 4 bases; J trimming: 4 bases; junction bases outside the gene matches: 3. The CDR3 spans 15 residues. The germline gives CDR1 SGHNT, CDR2 YYREEE (reference sequence). For the CDR3, the DNA is TGTGCCAGCAGCACCGGACTAGCGGGGGCAGATACGCAGTATTTT. This encodes CASSTGLAGADTQYF. The entire variable domain, with the rest obtained from reference TRBV5-4 and TRBJ2-3, is as follows: ETGVTQSPTHLIKTRGQQVTLRCSSQSGHNTVSWYQQALGQGPQFIFQYYREEENGRGNFPPRFSGLQFPNYSSELNVNALELDDSALYLCASSTGLAGADTQYFGPGTRLTVL.